Listed here is a single T cell receptor (beta chain). As yet, its antigen is unknown. Researchers barred patients who had uncontrolled infection, other autoimmune disease, pregnancy or lactation. J gave up 2 bases and V 6 bases, and 6 bases lay outside the gene matches. Germline-derived CDR1 and CDR2 are SQVTM and ANQGSEA. The CDR3 totals 14 residues. This sample stems from a study of T cells in Graves' hyperthyroidism and ophthalmopathy. Turning to the study itself: Peripheral blood sampling occurred at initial diagnosis, before any treatment. Study results and caveats: Among thyroid clonotypes expanded above 0.001, most also appeared in blood.

TCR beta CDR3 region amplification was performed from RNA transcripts. First-round RT-PCR of the TCR CDR3 relied on the HTBI primer set. TCRdb reprocessed the multiplex PCR reads via MiXCR and lists one record per CDR3 protein. The repertoire holds around 520,000 distinct CDR3 sequences, with about 14% as singletons. This chain links TRBV29-1 with TRBJ1-3, with 8 nucleotides matching TRBD1. The sequence was collected from a woman aged 40 to 50 with Graves' hyperthyroidism. Sequencing was done on a sample of blood. CDR3 in amino acids: CSVEDREAGNTIYF. The CDR3 nucleotides are TGCAGCGTCGAGGACAGGGAAGCTGGAAACACCATATATTTT.